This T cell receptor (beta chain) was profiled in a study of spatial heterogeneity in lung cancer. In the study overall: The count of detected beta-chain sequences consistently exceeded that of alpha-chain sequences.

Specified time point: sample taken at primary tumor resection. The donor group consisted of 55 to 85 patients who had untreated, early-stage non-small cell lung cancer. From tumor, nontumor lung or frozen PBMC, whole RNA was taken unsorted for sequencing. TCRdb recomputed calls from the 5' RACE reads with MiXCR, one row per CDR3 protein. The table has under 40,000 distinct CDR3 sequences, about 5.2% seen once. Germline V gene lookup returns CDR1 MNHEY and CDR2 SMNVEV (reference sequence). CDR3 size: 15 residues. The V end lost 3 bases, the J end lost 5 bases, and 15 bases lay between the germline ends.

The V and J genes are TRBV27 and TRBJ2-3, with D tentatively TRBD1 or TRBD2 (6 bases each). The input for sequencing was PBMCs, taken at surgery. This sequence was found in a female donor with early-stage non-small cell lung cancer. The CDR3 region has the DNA TGTGCCAGCAGTTTGGGGGGCGAATCGGGAGATACGCAGTATTTT. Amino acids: CASSLGGESGDTQYF.